This T cell receptor beta chain appears in the sequencing data of a study of vaccination and CD4 T cells after COVID-19. Cultured CD4+ T-cell DNA underwent Oncomine TCR Beta short-read sequencing. TCRdb reprocessed the PCR reads via MiXCR and lists one record per CDR3 protein. The sample contains around 8,000 distinct CDR3 sequences, about 20% of which appear only once. CDR3 length equals 15 residues. Between the trimmed V and J ends, which lost 4 bases and 8 bases, there was a span of 21 bases. Germline V gene sequence: CDR1 MNHNS, CDR2 SASEGT. The treatment was: roughly 10-day PBMC culture with coronavirus spike peptide pools or control peptides (ViraFEST assay). This clonotype was seen repeatedly, ten times or more. Its specificity is not known.

The sequence derives from a human donor who had recovered from COVID-19. The chain combines TRBV6-1 with TRBJ2-7, with D perhaps matching TRBD2 (6 bases). The sequenced sample was CD4+ T cells from blood, cultured in vitro, obtained after SARS-CoV-2 vaccination. The CDR3 loop reads CASSGPGTGGKKQYF. CDR3 in DNA: TGTGCCAGCAGTGGTCCCGGGACCGGGGGTAAAAAGCAGTACTTC.